These 19 T cell receptor beta chains share one sample of origin, sequenced in a study of cytomegalovirus exposure and HLA in healthy donors. The repertoire was sequenced with immunoSEQ multiplex PCR; TCRdb's copy has only in-frame clones and lacks some. In the table there are more than 120,000 clones, around 87% of which are singletons. What was sequenced was PBMCs. These receptors came from a man younger than 35 in good health and CMV-seropositive.

The V and J genes are TRBV5-1 and TRBJ2-5; 10 bases agree with TRBD2. Germline-derived CDR1 and CDR2 are SGHRS and YFSETQ. This CDR3 has 16 amino acids. The junction had 10 bases not matched to a gene; V was cut back by 4 bases and J by 4 bases. DNA for the CDR3: TGCGCCAGCAGCGCCTTAGCGGGGGGCCTGACAGAGACCCAGTACTTC. Encoded protein: CASSALAGGLTETQYF.

CDR3 sequence reads: CASSEGRARSYEQFF. DNA for the CDR3: TGTGCCAGCAGTGAGGGGAGGGCTCGATCCTATGAGCAGTTCTTC. V gene TRBV25-1 combines with J gene TRBJ2-1, with TRBD2 matching over 7 bases. Germline V gene sequence: CDR1 MGHDK, CDR2 SYGVNS. The CDR3 is made up of 15 amino acids. V gave up 3 bases and J gave up 8 bases; unmatched junction bases: 10.

This clone was counted a few times. This chain joins TRBV6-1 and TRBJ1-4; 10 nucleotides align to TRBD1. Germline V gene sequence: CDR1 MNHNS, CDR2 SASEGT. With V trimmed by 1 base and J by 5 bases, 4 bases remained unmatched. The CDR3 contains 16 residues. The CDR3, as DNA: TGTGCCAGCAGTGAAGATCTGGGACAGGGGAATGAAAAACTGTTTTTT. This translates into CASSEDLGQGNEKLFF.

The chain combines TRBV5-1 with TRBJ2-7; 7 nucleotides agree with TRBD1. The germline V gene encodes CDR1 SGHRS and CDR2 YFSETQ. Trimming at V came to 2 bases and at J to 3 bases, leaving 2 bases not matched to a gene. The CDR3 extends over 13 amino acids. CDR3 region: CASSFGQDYEQYF. DNA for the CDR3: TGCGCCAGCAGCTTTGGACAGGACTACGAGCAGTACTTC. The full variable domain, its missing parts supplied by reference TRBV5-1 and TRBJ2-7, is KAGVTQTPRYLIKTRGQQVTLSCSPISGHRSVSWYQQTPGQGLQFLFEYFSETQRNKGNFPGRFSGRQFSNSRSEMNVSTLELGDSALYLCASSFGQDYEQYFGPGTRLTVT.

V and J are TRBV18 and TRBJ1-2, with D perhaps TRBD1 (5 bases). The V gene's germline CDR1 is KGHSH and CDR2 LQKENI. The CDR3 is 13 residues long. V was pared by 6 bases and J by 4 bases, with 12 bases between. The CDR3 loop is CASSPGGGYGYTF. In DNA form, the CDR3 reads TGTGCCAGCTCCCCGGGGGGGGGCTATGGCTACACCTTC.

This chain uses TRBV27 with TRBJ2-5, with D possibly TRBD1 on 5 matching bases. Germline V lookup: CDR1 MNHEY, CDR2 SMNVEV (reference sequence). The CDR3 has 18 residues. V lost 0 bases to trimming and J lost 4 bases, with 21 bases between them. The CDR3 protein is CASSLSSWKGYQRETQYF. Written as DNA, the CDR3 is TGTGCCAGCAGTTTATCCTCGTGGAAGGGGTATCAACGAGAGACCCAGTACTTC.

V usage is TRBV6-5 and J usage is TRBJ2-3; TRBD2 aligns across 9 bases. The V gene end was trimmed by 0 bases and the J gene end by 2 bases; junction bases not matched to a gene: 3. Germline V CDR1 and CDR2: MNHEY, SVGAGI. This CDR3 contains 16 residues. The CDR3 protein is CASSYSSSGVTDTQYF. The CDR3 nucleotides are TGTGCCAGCAGTTACTCGTCTAGCGGGGTCACAGATACGCAGTATTTT.

This clone was seen only once. V gene TRBV19 combines with J gene TRBJ2-7, with D perhaps matching TRBD1 (5 bases). V lost 5 bases, J lost 6 bases, and 11 bases lay in between. This CDR3 has 12 residues. Germline lookup yields CDR1 LNHDA and CDR2 SQIVND (reference sequence). The CDR3 protein is CASSPDSLEQYF. CDR3 DNA: TGTGCCAGTAGTCCCGACAGCCTCGAGCAGTACTTC.

J is TRBJ2-2 and V is TRBV5-1; 10 nucleotides align to TRBD1. Per germline, CDR1 SGHRS and CDR2 YFSETQ. This CDR3 is 14 amino acids long. The junction had 5 bases not matched to a gene; V was cut back by 7 bases and J by 5 bases. CDR3 bases: TGCGCCAGCCGCTGGGGACAGGGGACCGGGGAGCTGTTTTTT. This codes for CASRWGQGTGELFF.

This clone was seen a handful of times. The junction departs from germline at one end; a sequencing error may be responsible. The gene calls are TRBV6-5 and TRBJ1-6, with a tentative D call TRBD1 (6 bases). The CDR3 length is 16 residues. CDR1 and CDR2 from the germline V gene are MNHEY and SVGAGI. CDR3 bases: TGTGCCAGCAGTTACTCTAGGGGGTCCTCTAATTCACCCCTCCACTTT. Translating gives CASSYSRGSSNSPLHF.

The chain combines TRBV29-1 with TRBJ2-1, with 9 positions matching TRBD1. Unmatched junction bases numbered 5, after V lost 5 bases and J lost 3 bases. Germline V gene sequence: CDR1 SQVTM, CDR2 ANQGSEA. The length of the CDR3 is 14 residues. CDR3 residues: CSVRATGGYNEQFF. CDR3 DNA: TGCAGCGTTCGTGCGACAGGGGGCTACAATGAGCAGTTCTTC.

This rearrangement joins TRBV19 to TRBJ2-5, with 15 bases aligning to TRBD2. Germline lookup yields CDR1 LNHDA and CDR2 SQIVND (reference sequence). This CDR3 contains 19 residues. J gave up 0 bases and V 0 bases, and 5 bases lay outside the gene matches. The CDR3 nucleotides read TGTGCCAGTAGTATAGATCGGACTAGCGGGGGGGCGGACCAAGAGACCCAGTACTTC. Translating gives CASSIDRTSGGADQETQYF.

The table lists this clone with a count of one. The chain links TRBV7-6 to TRBJ2-3, with 14 positions matching TRBD2. The CDR3 has 16 residues. Per the germline V gene, CDR1 is SGHVS and CDR2 is FNYEAQ. The V and J ends lost 5 bases and 6 bases, in that order; junction bases with no gene match: 7. The DNA for the CDR3 is TGTGCCAGCAGCGCCGGGACTAGCGGGAGCGCGGATACGCAGTATTTT. As protein: CASSAGTSGSADTQYF.

The V gene is TRBV5-1, the J gene TRBJ2-7; possibly TRBD1 for D (6 bases). This CDR3 has 15 amino acids. Between the trimmed V and J ends, which lost 5 bases and 0 bases, there was a span of 15 bases. Germline values: CDR1 SGHRS, CDR2 YFSETQ. The CDR3 loop is CASSYGTSDSYEQYF. The CDR3 DNA sequence: TGCGCCAGCAGTTACGGGACATCTGACTCCTACGAGCAGTACTTC.

The rearrangement joins TRBV6-1 to TRBJ2-3; TRBD2 matches at 7 bases. Germline V gene data show CDR1 as MNHNS and CDR2 as SASEGT. The CDR3 sequence is 14 residues long. V trimming: 7 bases; J trimming: 6 bases; junction bases outside the gene matches: 10. CDR3: CASTRGREIDTQYF. The CDR3 DNA reads as TGTGCCAGCACCCGAGGGCGGGAGATCGATACGCAGTATTTT.

The V gene is TRBV7-9, the J gene TRBJ1-6; 7 bases align to TRBD1. This CDR3 comprises 15 residues. The germline V gene has CDR1 SEHNR and CDR2 FQNEAQ (reference sequence). Trimming took 5 bases from V and 8 from J; bases not matched to a gene: 9. CDR3 nucleotide sequence: TGTGCCAGCAGCCGGGACAGTGGGGCGGATTCACCCCTCCACTTT. Protein product: CASSRDSGADSPLHF.

The chain recombines TRBV6-1 with TRBJ2-2; 10 positions agree with TRBD2. Germline V gene data show CDR1 as MNHNS and CDR2 as SASEGT. The CDR3 has 15 residues. Trimming took 8 bases from V and 1 from J; bases not matched to a gene: 4. The CDR3 DNA reads as TGTGCCAGCCATCCTAGCGGGGGGAACACCGGGGAGCTGTTTTTT. It translates to CASHPSGGNTGELFF.

This clone has more than one count but fewer than ten. The genes are TRBV7-9 and TRBJ2-7; the match to TRBD2 covers 7 bases. This CDR3 contains 13 residues. V lost 4 bases and J lost 4; bases outside the gene matches: 4. From germline, CDR1 is SEHNR and CDR2 FQNEAQ (reference sequence). The CDR3 DNA reads TGTGCCAGCAGCTCACCGGGGGGTTACGAGCAGTACTTC. It yields the protein CASSSPGGYEQYF.

The V call is TRBV9, the J call TRBJ1-6, with D maybe TRBD1 (5 bases). Trimming took 2 bases from V and 9 from J, leaving 12 bases between them. The CDR3 is 14 amino acids. Germline V gene sequence: CDR1 SGDLS, CDR2 YYNGEE. CDR3 coding DNA: TGTGCCAGCAGCGTGGGGCAGGCTCCTTCACCCCTCCACTTT. Translated: CASSVGQAPSPLHF.